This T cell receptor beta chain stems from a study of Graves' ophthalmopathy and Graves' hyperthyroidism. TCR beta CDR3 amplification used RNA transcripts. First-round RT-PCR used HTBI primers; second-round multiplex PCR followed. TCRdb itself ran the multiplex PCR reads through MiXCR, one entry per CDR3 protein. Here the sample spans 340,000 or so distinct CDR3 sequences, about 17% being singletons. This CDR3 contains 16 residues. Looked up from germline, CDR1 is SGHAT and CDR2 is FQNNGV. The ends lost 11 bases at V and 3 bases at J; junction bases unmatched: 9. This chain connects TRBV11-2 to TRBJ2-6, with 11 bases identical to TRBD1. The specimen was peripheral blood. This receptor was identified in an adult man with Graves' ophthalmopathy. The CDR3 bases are TGTGCCTGGACAGGACAGGGGGCCAGTGGGGCCAACGTCCTGACTTTC. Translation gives CAWTGQGASGANVLTF.